The rows below give T cell receptor beta chains drawn from one sample of a study of CD8+ T cells in alopecia areata. Sequencing used immunoSEQ multiplex PCR; TCRdb keeps in-frame clones, though not all of them. The sample lists under 150,000 clones, 56% seen once, with about 3.4% in the top ten. The sequences come from CD4+ T cells sorted from blood, collected at week 24, from a patient treated with tofacitinib. The receptors here all came from a human donor with alopecia areata. Each CDR3 is given with its conserved first and last residue. Fields, in order: D gene, J gene, V gene, clone size, CDR3 DNA, CDR3 protein. The D gene is left open where the match is weak. A row's size may be missing; if present it is once, few, many or a size class.

D: .; J: TRBJ2-3; V: TRBV5-4; size: .; DNA: TGTGCCAGCAGCTCCCAAGGGGGGGGTGCAGATACGCAGTATTTT; CDR3: CASSSQGGGADTQYF
D: .; J: TRBJ1-2; V: TRBV7-2; size: .; DNA: TGTGCCAGCCAAACTACCGCAGGGACGAATGGCTACACCTTC; CDR3: CASQTTAGTNGYTF
D: TRBD2; J: TRBJ2-1; V: TRBV4-1; size: few; DNA: TGCGCCAGCAGCCTTAGCGGGGGGGCATTTGTTGAGCAGTTCTTC; CDR3: CASSLSGGAFVEQFF
D: TRBD2; J: TRBJ2-2; V: TRBV4-3; size: .; DNA: TGCGCCAGCAGCCTCGGCGCTAGCGGGGAAGGGGAGCTGTTTTTT; CDR3: CASSLGASGEGELFF
D: TRBD2; J: TRBJ2-3; V: TRBV4-3; size: .; DNA: TGCGCCAGCAGCCAAGTTTTCGGGGGGGACACAGATACGCAGTATTTT; CDR3: CASSQVFGGDTDTQYF
D: .; J: TRBJ1-2; V: TRBV7-2; size: .; DNA: TGTGCCAGCAGCTCGCCAGGGGAAAAGGGTGGCTACACCTTC; CDR3: CASSSPGEKGGYTF
D: TRBD2; J: TRBJ2-3; V: TRBV18; size: .; DNA: TGTGCCAGCTCACCATCGGACTCCCGGGGGGGGTATTTT; CDR3: CASSPSDSRGGYF
D: .; J: TRBJ2-3; V: TRBV5-1; size: .; DNA: TGCGCCAGCAGCCTACTGGACAGCACAGATACGCAGTATTTT; CDR3: CASSLLDSTDTQYF
D: .; J: TRBJ2-5; V: TRBV4-3; size: .; DNA: TGCGCCAGCAGCCAAGATCGGTCGGAGACCCAGTACTTC; CDR3: CASSQDRSETQYF
D: .; J: TRBJ1-2; V: TRBV10-3; size: few; DNA: TGTGCCATCAAGGCCAGGTCTGGCTATGGCTACACCTTC; CDR3: CAIKARSGYGYTF
D: TRBD1; J: TRBJ2-7; V: TRBV7-8; size: few; DNA: TGTGCCAGCAGCTTAAGTGGGACAGGGGGAGGCTACGAGCAGTACTTC; CDR3: CASSLSGTGGGYEQYF
D: .; J: TRBJ2-2; V: TRBV9; size: .; DNA: TGTGCCAGCAGCGCCGAGGGATTAGGGGAGCTGTTTTTT; CDR3: CASSAEGLGELFF
D: TRBD1; J: TRBJ1-6; V: TRBV6-5; size: .; DNA: TGTGCCAGCACCACCGGGACAGATAATTCACCCCTCCACTTT; CDR3: CASTTGTDNSPLHF
D: TRBD1; J: TRBJ1-1; V: TRBV7-9; size: .; DNA: TGTGCCAGCAGCCCGGGACAGGGGGCGGACACTGAAGCTTTCTTT; CDR3: CASSPGQGADTEAFF
D: .; J: TRBJ1-1; V: TRBV4-2; size: .; DNA: TGTGCCAGCAGTCCCCGGGGGGCGTACACTGAAGCTTTCTTT; CDR3: CASSPRGAYTEAFF
D: TRBD1; J: TRBJ2-3; V: TRBV4-2; size: few; DNA: TGTGCCAGCAGCCAAGATGGGAGGCGGACAGGGGCAGCAGATACGCAGTATTTT; CDR3: CASSQDGRRTGAADTQYF
D: .; J: TRBJ1-1; V: TRBV20-1; size: few; DNA: TGCAGTGCTAGCCAGGGGAGTGAAGCTTTCTTT; CDR3: CSASQGSEAFF
D: .; J: TRBJ1-1; V: TRBV29-1; size: .; DNA: TGCAGCGTTACATCGGTGGGGACTGAAGCCTTCTTT; CDR3: CSVTSVGTEAFF
D: .; J: TRBJ2-2; V: TRBV7-3; size: few; DNA: TGTGCCAGCAGCTCGTACACCGGGGAGCTGTTTTTT; CDR3: CASSSYTGELFF
D: TRBD2; J: TRBJ2-4; V: TRBV4-3; size: .; DNA: TGCGCCAGCAGCCAGGGGGGGATGGCCAAAAACATTCAGTACTTC; CDR3: CASSQGGMAKNIQYF
D: TRBD2; J: TRBJ2-3; V: TRBV29-1; size: .; DNA: TGCAGCGCCGGCGCGTATGTGGGACTAGCGCGCACAGATACGCAGTATTTT; CDR3: CSAGAYVGLARTDTQYF
D: .; J: TRBJ1-1; V: TRBV5-1; size: .; DNA: TGCGCCAGCAGCTTGGCCACAGGCGGAGGGACTGAAGCTTTCTTT; CDR3: CASSLATGGGTEAFF
D: .; J: TRBJ2-1; V: TRBV5-6; size: few; DNA: TGTGCCAGCAGCTCTTTTAAGATCGTTGCGGATGAGCAGTTCTTC; CDR3: CASSSFKIVADEQFF
D: TRBD2; J: TRBJ2-3; V: TRBV23-1; size: few; DNA: TGCGCCAGCAGTCAATCAGTATTAGCGGGACCTCTTACGCAGTATTTT; CDR3: CASSQSVLAGPLTQYF
D: .; J: TRBJ1-2; V: TRBV5-1; size: few; DNA: TGCGCCAGCAGCTTGACGTTCGGTTCTAACTATGGCTACACCTTC; CDR3: CASSLTFGSNYGYTF
D: TRBD2; J: TRBJ2-3; V: TRBV5-1; size: .; DNA: TGCGCCAGCAGCTATACTAGCGGGGGGGCCGACACAGATACGCAGTATTTT; CDR3: CASSYTSGGADTDTQYF
D: .; J: TRBJ2-5; V: TRBV25-1; size: .; DNA: TGTGCCAGCAGGGACGACGGTGCGGGTGAGACCCAGTACTTC; CDR3: CASRDDGAGETQYF
D: TRBD1; J: TRBJ1-2; V: TRBV25-1; size: .; DNA: TGTGCCAGCCGGATGACAGGGGGGGACTATGGCTACACCTTC; CDR3: CASRMTGGDYGYTF
D: TRBD1; J: TRBJ1-1; V: TRBV5-1; size: .; DNA: TGCGCCAGCAGGCCGGGACAGGCGATATTCTCTGAAGCTTTCTTT; CDR3: CASRPGQAIFSEAFF
D: .; J: TRBJ2-2; V: TRBV5-1; size: .; DNA: TGCGCCAGCAGCTGGGGGACACCGAACACCGGGGAGCTGTTTTTT; CDR3: CASSWGTPNTGELFF
D: .; J: TRBJ2-7; V: TRBV4-1; size: .; DNA: TGCGCCAGCAGCCAAGATAACTATGTATCCTACGAGCAGTACTTC; CDR3: CASSQDNYVSYEQYF
D: TRBD2; J: TRBJ2-5; V: TRBV5-4; size: .; DNA: TGTGCCAGCAGCCCGGGACTAGCGGGGGAAGAGACCCAGTACTTC; CDR3: CASSPGLAGEETQYF
D: .; J: TRBJ2-4; V: TRBV4-1; size: .; DNA: TGCGCCAGCAGCCACCGTGCGGGTCTAGCCAAAAACATTCAGTACTTC; CDR3: CASSHRAGLAKNIQYF
D: .; J: TRBJ2-7; V: TRBV5-1; size: .; DNA: TGCGCCAGCAGCCAGCGAGGACAGTTGCGGTACGAGCAGTACTTC; CDR3: CASSQRGQLRYEQYF
D: TRBD1; J: TRBJ2-1; V: TRBV2; size: few; DNA: TGTGCCAGCAGGGGACAGGGAAATGAGCAGTTCTTC; CDR3: CASRGQGNEQFF
D: .; J: TRBJ1-3; V: TRBV7-8; size: few; DNA: TGTGCCAGCAGCCACACGGGCTCTGGAAACACCATATATTTT; CDR3: CASSHTGSGNTIYF
D: .; J: TRBJ2-5; V: TRBV27; size: .; DNA: TGTGCCAGCAGTTTATCCCAGGTACAAGAGACCCAGTACTTC; CDR3: CASSLSQVQETQYF
D: TRBD1; J: TRBJ2-7; V: TRBV4-3; size: many; DNA: TGCGCCAGCAGCCAAGGACAGGGACCATCGGACGAGCAGTACTTC; CDR3: CASSQGQGPSDEQYF
D: TRBD1; J: TRBJ2-7; V: TRBV5-1; size: .; DNA: TGCGCCAGCAGCTCTGGACAGGCCTCCTACGAGCAGTACTTC; CDR3: CASSSGQASYEQYF
D: TRBD1; J: TRBJ1-5; V: TRBV19; size: few; DNA: TGTGCCAGTAGGTTGGCAGGGGGCGCCGGTCAGCCCCAGCATTTT; CDR3: CASRLAGGAGQPQHF
D: TRBD1; J: TRBJ1-1; V: TRBV29-1; size: few; DNA: TGCAGCGTTGAAGACAGGGGGTTGTACACTGAAGCTTTCTTT; CDR3: CSVEDRGLYTEAFF
D: .; J: TRBJ2-5; V: TRBV2; size: few; DNA: TGTGCCAGCACCGAAGATCCCTCCGGGAGAGGCAACTTC; CDR3: CASTEDPSGRGNF
D: TRBD1; J: TRBJ2-2; V: TRBV2; size: few; DNA: TGTGCCAGCAAGGGACAGGGGGACACCGGGGAGCTGTTTTTT; CDR3: CASKGQGDTGELFF
D: .; J: TRBJ2-5; V: TRBV7-2; size: .; DNA: TGTGCCAGCAGCTTCAATTCCAGGGCAGAGACCCAGTACTTC; CDR3: CASSFNSRAETQYF
D: TRBD2; J: TRBJ2-1; V: TRBV7-2; size: .; DNA: TGTGCCAGCAGCTTAACGACTAGCAGCTACAATGAGCAGTTCTTC; CDR3: CASSLTTSSYNEQFF
D: .; J: TRBJ1-6; V: TRBV30; size: .; DNA: TGTGCCTGGAGTGTCCAGGCAGATTCACCCCTCCACTTT; CDR3: CAWSVQADSPLHF
D: .; J: TRBJ1-3; V: TRBV4-1; size: few; DNA: TGCGCCAGCAGCCAACTAGACCTCATCCCCACTGGAAACACCATATATTTT; CDR3: CASSQLDLIPTGNTIYF
D: .; J: TRBJ1-6; V: TRBV9; size: .; DNA: TGTGCCAGCAGCCCCCACACCGGCGTAAATTCACCCCTCCACTTT; CDR3: CASSPHTGVNSPLHF
D: .; J: TRBJ2-3; V: TRBV30; size: .; DNA: TGTGCCTGGAAGCGGACAGCCTCGGGCACAGATACGCAGTATTTT; CDR3: CAWKRTASGTDTQYF
D: .; J: TRBJ2-7; V: TRBV4-1; size: few; DNA: TGCGCCAGCAGCCCCGGGTGGCCTCACTACGAGCAGTACTTC; CDR3: CASSPGWPHYEQYF
D: .; J: TRBJ1-4; V: TRBV10-3; size: few; DNA: TGTGCCATCGGGGGGGCCCTTGGACAGCTCCATTTT; CDR3: CAIGGALGQLHF
D: TRBD1; J: TRBJ2-6; V: TRBV6-6; size: .; DNA: TGTGCCAGCAGTTACTCGACAGGGTCTGGGGCCAACGTCCTGACTTTC; CDR3: CASSYSTGSGANVLTF
D: TRBD2; J: TRBJ2-7; V: TRBV29-1; size: .; DNA: TGCAGCGTCGTGGGGGGGTTAACCTCGGGCGAGCAGTACTTC; CDR3: CSVVGGLTSGEQYF
D: .; J: TRBJ1-4; V: TRBV18; size: few; DNA: TGTGCCAGCTCACCGGGCCCCAGAGAAAAACTGTTTTTT; CDR3: CASSPGPREKLFF
D: TRBD2; J: TRBJ2-7; V: TRBV7-2; size: .; DNA: TGTGCCAGCAGCTCAGCGGGGGCAACCTACGAGCAGTACTTC; CDR3: CASSSAGATYEQYF
D: .; J: TRBJ1-1; V: TRBV5-4; size: .; DNA: TGTGCCAGCAGCTTGCGCGGGGCCCTCACTGAAGCTTTCTTT; CDR3: CASSLRGALTEAFF
D: TRBD1; J: TRBJ2-6; V: TRBV18; size: .; DNA: TGTGCCAGCTCACCACGGGGACAGGGTAGCTCTGGGGCCAACGTCCTGACTTTC; CDR3: CASSPRGQGSSGANVLTF
D: .; J: TRBJ1-2; V: TRBV7-9; size: .; DNA: TGTGCCAGCAGCTTAGAGGTCCGGGCTAACACCTTC; CDR3: CASSLEVRANTF
D: TRBD2; J: TRBJ2-5; V: TRBV18; size: .; DNA: TGTGCCAGCTCACCTGGAAGCGGGGTTAAACCTGGGGAGACCCAGTACTTC; CDR3: CASSPGSGVKPGETQYF